What follows are 5 T cell receptor beta chains derived from one specimen sequenced in a study of monozygotic twins with inflammatory bowel disease. TCRdb re-called the 5' RACE reads; every CDR3 protein appears as one record, without DNA. Its listing shows approximately 200,000 distinct CDR3 sequences. The sequenced sample was blood. The receptor source for this set is a human donor with ulcerative colitis or Crohn's disease, or a healthy co-twin of an affected twin (not recorded which).

The chain uses TRBV12-3 or TRBV12-4 and TRBJ1-2. The CDR3 contains 12 residues. CDR3 loop: CASRTEVYGYTF.

V and J are TRBV6-5 and TRBJ2-4; checking the TCRdb D call of TRBD2 is not possible without DNA. The germline V gene encodes CDR1 MNHEY and CDR2 SVGAGI. This CDR3 has 14 residues. The CDR3 spells CASSSIAGGSIQYF.

The chain links TRBV12-3 or TRBV12-4 to TRBJ2-1. The CDR3 contains 11 residues. This CDR3 is CASSRLNEQFF.

The chain combines TRBV4-2 with TRBJ1-2. From germline, CDR1 is LGHNA and CDR2 YNFKEQ. This CDR3 comprises 13 residues. CDR3 protein: CASSQARQYGYTF.

This chain links TRBV4-1 with TRBJ2-7; TCRdb proposes TRBD1, but this gene call is untestable without DNA. The CDR3 contains 17 residues. Germline CDR1 MGHRA, CDR2 YSYEKL. The CDR3 region is CASSQPLLRGGIYEQYF.